This TCR beta chain was identified in a study of shared clonotypes between healthy human individuals. Background on the study: Aged between 18 and 49, the donors were two women and a few men.

CD45RO-negative cells were positively selected for CCR7, leaving out terminally differentiated effector memory CD45RA+ cells. Within Nashville, Tennessee resided all donors, each a Caucasian adult. Study-level points and caveats: Sharing of clonotypes among donors was expected to vary with sequencing depth. Generally, naive subsets came out with larger estimated richness than memory subsets.

On this clone itself: The antigen remains undetermined.

Some clones are missing from TCRdb's copy, which holds only in-frame ones; the method was immunoSEQ multiplex PCR. Here the sample spans about 2.1 million clones, just over 90% being singletons. Germline V CDR1 and CDR2: LNHNV, YYDKDF (reference sequence). V shed 3 bases and J shed 8 bases, with 10 bases lying between them. The CDR3 runs 13 residues. The clonotype comes from a man younger than 30 in good health. Some clones in this sample may be carry-over from other donors' samples. The genes are TRBV15 and TRBJ1-4; D gene uncertain. Sequencing was carried out using naive CD8+ T cells from PBMCs. In nucleotides, the CDR3 is TGTGCCACCAGCAGTAGAGTTTTGGAAAAACTGTTTTTT. Encoded protein: CATSSRVLEKLFF.